Shown below are 27 T cell receptor beta chains from a single sample sequenced in a study of blood T cell repertoires in COVID-19. The data were produced by immunoSEQ multiplex PCR, yet TCRdb's version contains in-frame clones alone and is incomplete. In the table there are about 150,000 clones, about 80% of which are singletons. The sample was peripheral blood. The receptors shown here come from a man between 60 and 70 years old with acute or convalescent COVID-19.

The rearrangement joins TRBV2 to TRBJ2-3, with TRBD2 identical over 15 bases. CDR1 and CDR2 (germline): SNHLY, FYNNEI. The length of the CDR3 is 17 residues. Trimming at V came to 4 bases and at J to 0 bases, leaving 2 bases not matched to a gene. The CDR3 DNA is TGTGCCAGCAGTGTTGGACTAGCGGGAGGGAGCACAGATACGCAGTATTTT. The encoded protein is CASSVGLAGGSTDTQYF.

This CDR3 is CASSQDRTSYEQYF. As DNA, the CDR3 is TGTGCCAGCTCGCAAGACAGGACGTCCTACGAGCAGTACTTC. The rearrangement uses TRBV18 and TRBJ2-7; TRBD1 is a possible D gene (6 bases). This CDR3 contains 14 residues. Germline V gene lookup returns CDR1 KGHSH and CDR2 LQKENI. V lost 6 bases and J 1 base, leaving 13 bases between the germline ends.

The chain recombines TRBV30 with TRBJ1-2; 10 bases agree with TRBD1. This CDR3 spans 13 amino acids. The germline CDR1 and CDR2 sequences are GTSNPN and SVGIG (reference sequence). The V and J ends lost 1 base and 6 bases, in that order; junction bases with no gene match: 2. In nucleotides, the CDR3 is TGTGCCTGGAGTGGGGGACAGGGGCATGGCTACACCTTC. It specifies CAWSGGQGHGYTF.

V gene TRBV7-3 combines with J gene TRBJ1-2; 8 nucleotides match TRBD1. The ends lost 1 base at V and 3 bases at J; junction bases unmatched: 4. The CDR3 totals 15 residues. Germline V lookup: CDR1 SGHTA, CDR2 FQGTGA. The DNA for the CDR3 is TGTGCCAGCAGCTTAATCGCAGGGGGCGACTATGGCTACACCTTC. Its protein is CASSLIAGGDYGYTF.

This chain uses TRBV7-2 with TRBJ2-3; TRBD2 agrees at 16 bases. J was trimmed by 10 bases and V by 3 bases; bases with no gene match: 7. The CDR3 is made up of 16 amino acids. Germline CDR1 reads SGHTA; CDR2 reads FQGNSA. The CDR3 region has the DNA TGTGCCAGCAGCTTCGGGACTAGCGGGGGGGCCTCGGCGCAGTATTTT. This encodes CASSFGTSGGASAQYF.

The CDR3 sequence: CASSLMVAGEGEQFF. CDR3 nucleotides: TGTGCCAGCAGCTTAATGGTAGCGGGAGAGGGTGAGCAGTTCTTC. The rearrangement uses TRBV7-2 and TRBJ2-1, with TRBD2 identical over 9 bases. This CDR3 has 15 amino acids. The V gene end was trimmed by 2 bases and the J gene end by 9 bases; junction bases not matched to a gene: 8. The germline V gene encodes CDR1 SGHTA and CDR2 FQGNSA.

V usage is TRBV5-6 and J usage is TRBJ2-5; 7 bases fit TRBD1. With 4 bases clipped from V and 2 bases from J, the junction kept 5 bases outside the gene matches. This CDR3 is 14 amino acids long. Germline assignment: CDR1 SGHDT and CDR2 YYEEEE. The CDR3, as DNA: TGTGCCAGCAGCGGGTCAGGGGGACAAGAGACCCAGTACTTC. This translates into CASSGSGGQETQYF.

The chain has TRBV19 and TRBJ2-2; 9 bases agree with TRBD1. V gave up 4 bases and J gave up 4 bases; unmatched junction bases: 1. Germline V CDR1 and CDR2: LNHDA, SQIVND (reference sequence). The CDR3 consists of 14 residues. In DNA form, the CDR3 reads TGTGCCAGTAGTACGGGACAGGGCACCGGGGAGCTGTTTTTT. Protein: CASSTGQGTGELFF.

This chain connects TRBV11-3 to TRBJ2-3; 10 bases line up with TRBD1. Germline trimming cut 4 bases from V and 4 bases from J; bases unmatched to any gene: 2. This CDR3 is built from 14 residues. Germline V gene data show CDR1 as SGHNT and CDR2 as YENEEA. The CDR3 DNA is TGTGCCAGCAGCTCCGGACAGGGGGCAGATACGCAGTATTTT. The encoded protein is CASSSGQGADTQYF.

The chain is built from TRBV11-2 and TRBJ2-7, with 14 bases that match TRBD2. Germline trimming cut 5 bases from V and 3 bases from J; bases unmatched to any gene: 6. The CDR3 runs 16 residues. CDR1 and CDR2 from the germline V gene are SGHAT and FQNNGV. The DNA of the CDR3 is TGTGCCAGCAGCCTCCGACTAGCGGGAGGGTTCTACGAGCAGTACTTC. This translates into CASSLRLAGGFYEQYF. Full variable domain (outside the CDR3, taken from reference TRBV11-2 and TRBJ2-7): EAGVAQSPRYKIIEKRQSVAFWCNPISGHATLYWYQQILGQGPKLLIQFQNNGVVDDSQLPKDRFSAERLKGVDSTLKIQPAKLEDSAVYLCASSLRLAGGFYEQYFGPGTRLTVT.

V and J are TRBV3-1 (or the pseudogene TRBV3-2) and TRBJ1-1; a possible D gene is TRBD1 (5 bases). This CDR3 region has 13 residues. The germline V and J ends were trimmed by 3 bases and 1 base, with 6 bases remaining between them. Germline V CDR1 and CDR2: LGHDT, YNNKEL (reference sequence). CDR3 coding DNA: TGTGCCAGCAGCCAGCAGGGGAACACTGAAGCTTTCTTT. Protein: CASSQQGNTEAFF.

The sample holds a few counts of this clone. The V and J genes are TRBV21-1 and TRBJ1-5; the DNA was not compared with TRBD1, the D call given in the table. TRBV21-1 is flagged as a pseudogene. The CDR3 has 15 amino acids. The CDR3: CASSLPQDSNQPQHF. For the CDR3, the DNA is TGTGCCAGCAGCTTACCCCAGGATAGCAATCAGCCCCAGCATTTT.

This clone was found a few times. The chain uses TRBV10-3 and TRBJ1-2; D gene uncertain. CDR1 is ENHRY and CDR2 is SYGVKD in the germline V gene. Between the trimmed V and J ends, which lost 7 bases and 2 bases, there was a span of 8 bases. This CDR3 is 12 amino acids long. The CDR3 sequence: CAINPGNYGYTF. The CDR3 DNA reads TGTGCCATCAACCCCGGGAACTATGGCTACACCTTC.

The V gene is TRBV27, the J gene TRBJ2-3; D gene uncertain. Trimming removed 10 bases from V and 1 base from J, with 18 bases in between. This CDR3 spans 15 amino acids. Germline V gene data show CDR1 as MNHEY and CDR2 as SMNVEV (reference sequence). CDR3 coding DNA: TGTGCCATACGGTTCCCAGGATTGGGCACAGATACGCAGTATTTT. It encodes CAIRFPGLGTDTQYF.

The genes are TRBV27 and TRBJ2-3, with TRBD2 identical over 9 bases. The junction had 10 bases not matched to a gene; V was cut back by 6 bases and J by 6 bases. From germline, CDR1 is MNHEY and CDR2 SMNVEV (reference sequence). This CDR3 has 15 residues. The CDR3 bases are TGTGCCAGCAGCCCTCGAGGGGCGGGAGGGGATACGCAGTATTTT. Protein sequence: CASSPRGAGGDTQYF.

The chain employs TRBV7-9 and TRBJ2-2; maybe TRBD2 (6 bases). The length of the CDR3 is 15 residues. The germline V gene encodes CDR1 SEHNR and CDR2 FQNEAQ (reference sequence). V dropped 5 bases and J dropped 4 bases, with 14 bases sitting between them. CDR3 nucleotides: TGTGCCAGCAGCCGTATGAGGAGGGCCACCGGGGAGCTGTTTTTT. Encoded protein: CASSRMRRATGELFF.

The chain joins TRBV6-1 to TRBJ1-5; D is ambiguous. The CDR3 covers 16 residues. V gave up 4 bases and J gave up 0 bases, with 13 bases separating them. Germline loops: CDR1 MNHNS, CDR2 SASEGT. The CDR3 DNA follows: TGTGCCAGCAGTGCGCCGCTCGGGAGTAGCAATCAGCCCCAGCATTTT. It yields the protein CASSAPLGSSNQPQHF.

This chain's CDR3 is CASSSPGRGSYEQYF. The CDR3 nucleotides are TGTGCCAGCAGCTCCCCAGGGAGGGGCTCCTACGAGCAGTACTTC. The chain employs TRBV28 and TRBJ2-7; the match to TRBD2 covers 7 bases. The length of the CDR3 is 15 residues. Looked up from germline, CDR1 is MDHEN and CDR2 is SYDVKM. J gave up 0 bases and V 6 bases, and 8 bases lay outside the gene matches.

The J gene is TRBJ2-7, the V gene TRBV3-1 (or the pseudogene TRBV3-2); 7 positions match TRBD1. Germline V CDR1 and CDR2: LGHDT, YNNKEL (reference sequence). The CDR3 loop spans 13 amino acids. V lost 5 bases to trimming and J lost 6 bases; unmatched junction nucleotides: 7. The CDR3 nucleotides read TGTGCCAGCAGCTTCGGACAGGAGACCGAGCAGTACTTC. Translation: CASSFGQETEQYF.

The chain is built from TRBV10-3 and TRBJ1-1, with D maybe TRBD1 (6 bases). The CDR3 contains 14 residues. CDR1 ENHRY and CDR2 SYGVKD come from the germline V gene. V lost 3 bases and J lost 0, with 8 bases in between. CDR3 bases: TGTGCCATCAGTGACGGACAGCTGAACACTGAAGCTTTCTTT. Translating it yields CAISDGQLNTEAFF.

The chain carries TRBV2 and TRBJ2-1; D remains unclear. Germline V gene sequence: CDR1 SNHLY, CDR2 FYNNEI. The ends were cut back, 0 bases at V and 12 bases at J, with 9 bases in the middle. There are 12 residues in the CDR3. The CDR3 DNA follows: TGTGCCAGCAGTGAAGCCAGGATGACGCAGTTCTTC. Encoded protein: CASSEARMTQFF.

The chain carries TRBV6-2 or TRBV6-3 and TRBJ1-1; D is possibly TRBD1 (6 bases). With 6 bases removed from V and 1 base from J, the gap between germline ends came to 18 bases. This CDR3 is built from 16 residues. Germline V gives CDR1 MNHEY, CDR2 SVGEGT. The CDR3 DNA is TGTGCCAGCAGCCCTACCCTGGGACAAAAGAACACTGAAGCTTTCTTT. Translated, it gives CASSPTLGQKNTEAFF.

V gene TRBV7-2 combines with J gene TRBJ2-1, with D tentatively TRBD1 (6 bases). Germline loops: CDR1 SGHTA, CDR2 FQGNSA. Trimming removed 6 bases from V and 0 bases from J, with 12 bases in between. The CDR3 loop spans 15 amino acids. In DNA form, the CDR3 reads TGTGCCAGCAGTCGGGCAGGGGCCTCCTACAATGAGCAGTTCTTC. It encodes CASSRAGASYNEQFF. The whole variable domain, filled in from reference TRBV7-2 and TRBJ2-1, reads GAGVSQSPSNKVTEKGKDVELRCDPISGHTALYWYRQSLGQGLEFLIYFQGNSAPDKSGLPSDRFSAERTGGSVSTLTIQRTQQEDSAVYLCASSRAGASYNEQFFGPGTRLTVL.

CDR3 sequence: CASSPPNSGSLNEQFF. In DNA form, the CDR3 reads TGTGCCAGCTCACCACCTAATAGCGGGAGTCTTAATGAGCAGTTCTTC. The rearrangement links TRBV18 to TRBJ2-1; TRBD2 matches 9 bases. The V segment lost 0 bases and the J segment 7 bases; nucleotides outside the gene matches: 7. The CDR3 is made up of 16 amino acids. The germline gives CDR1 KGHSH, CDR2 LQKENI.

This clone was detected a few times. The rearrangement joins TRBV10-2 to TRBJ2-1; 8 bases line up with TRBD1. CDR1 WSHSY and CDR2 SAAADI come from the germline V gene. The junction had 1 base not matched to a gene; V was cut back by 0 bases and J by 0 bases. This CDR3 spans 16 amino acids. The CDR3 region is CASSESDRASYNEQFF. Here the CDR3 DNA reads TGCGCCAGCAGTGAGTCGGACAGGGCCTCCTACAATGAGCAGTTCTTC.

In this sample, this clone turned up a few times. The chain has TRBV5-4 and TRBJ2-7; TRBD1 agrees at 9 bases. The trim removed 4 bases at V and 4 bases at J, leaving 12 bases unmatched. The CDR3 covers 16 residues. Looked up from germline, CDR1 is SGHNT and CDR2 is YYREEE (reference sequence). The CDR3: CASSTTPGQGLYEQYF. The CDR3 coding sequence is TGTGCCAGCAGCACAACCCCGGGACAGGGCTTATACGAGCAGTACTTC.

The CDR3 sequence: CASSLGLLAGLRETQYF. CDR3 bases: TGTGCCAGCAGCTTAGGCTTACTAGCGGGATTAAGAGAGACCCAGTACTTC. This sequence joins TRBV7-2 and TRBJ2-5, with 10 bases aligning to TRBD2. Looked up from germline, CDR1 is SGHTA and CDR2 is FQGNSA. Trimming took 1 base from V and 4 from J; bases not matched to a gene: 9. The CDR3 sequence is 17 residues long.